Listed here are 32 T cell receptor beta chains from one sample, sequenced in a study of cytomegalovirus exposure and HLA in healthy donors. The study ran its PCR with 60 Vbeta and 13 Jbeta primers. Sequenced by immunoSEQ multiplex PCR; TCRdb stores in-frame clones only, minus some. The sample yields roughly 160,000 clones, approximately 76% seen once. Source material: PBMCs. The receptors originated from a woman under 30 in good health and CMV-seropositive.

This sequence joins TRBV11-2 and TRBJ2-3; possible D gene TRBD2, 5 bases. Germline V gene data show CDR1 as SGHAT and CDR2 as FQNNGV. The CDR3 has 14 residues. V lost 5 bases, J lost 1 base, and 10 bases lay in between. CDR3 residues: CASSPSEGTDTQYF. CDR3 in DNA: TGTGCCAGCAGCCCTTCGGAGGGCACAGATACGCAGTATTTT.

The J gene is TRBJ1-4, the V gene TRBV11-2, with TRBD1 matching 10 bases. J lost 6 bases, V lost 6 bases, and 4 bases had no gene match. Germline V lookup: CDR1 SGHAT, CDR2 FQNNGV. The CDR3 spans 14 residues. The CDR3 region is CASSQGQGHEKLFF. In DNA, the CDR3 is TGTGCCAGCAGTCAGGGACAGGGGCATGAAAAACTGTTTTTT.

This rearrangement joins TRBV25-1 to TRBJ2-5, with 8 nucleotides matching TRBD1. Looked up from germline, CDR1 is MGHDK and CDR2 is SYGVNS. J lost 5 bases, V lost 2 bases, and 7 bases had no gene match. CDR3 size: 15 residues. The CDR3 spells CASSEGQGAVETQYF. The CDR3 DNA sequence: TGTGCCAGCAGTGAAGGCCAGGGGGCGGTGGAGACCCAGTACTTC.

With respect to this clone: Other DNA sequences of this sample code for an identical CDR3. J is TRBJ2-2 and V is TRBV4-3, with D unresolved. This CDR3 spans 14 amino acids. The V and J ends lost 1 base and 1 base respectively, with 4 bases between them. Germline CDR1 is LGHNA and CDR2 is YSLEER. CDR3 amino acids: CASSQGQNTGELFF. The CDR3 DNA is TGCGCCAGCAGCCAAGGACAGAACACCGGGGAGCTGTTTTTT.

The CDR3 spells CATGGEETQYF. CDR3 coding DNA: TGTGCCACCGGAGGGGAGGAGACCCAGTACTTC. The V call is TRBV6-5, the J call TRBJ2-5; D may be TRBD2 (6 bases). Germline-derived CDR1 and CDR2 are MNHEY and SVGAGI. This CDR3 spans 11 amino acids. Trimming took 10 bases from V and 5 from J, leaving 11 bases between them.

The CDR3 is CASSPQTTHYEQYF. Written as DNA, the CDR3 is TGTGCCAGCAGCCCTCAGACTACTCACTACGAGCAGTACTTC. This chain links TRBV5-5 with TRBJ2-7; possibly TRBD2 for D (5 bases). Germline V gene data show CDR1 as SGHKS and CDR2 as YYEKEE (reference sequence). Trimming removed 4 bases from V and 3 bases from J, with 14 bases in between. CDR3 length equals 14 residues. The variable domain in full, completed from reference TRBV5-5 and TRBJ2-7, reads DAGVTQSPTHLIKTRGQQVTLRCSPISGHKSVSWYQQVLGQGPQFIFQYYEKEERGRGNFPDRFSARQFPNYSSELNVNALLLGDSALYLCASSPQTTHYEQYFGPGTRLTVT.

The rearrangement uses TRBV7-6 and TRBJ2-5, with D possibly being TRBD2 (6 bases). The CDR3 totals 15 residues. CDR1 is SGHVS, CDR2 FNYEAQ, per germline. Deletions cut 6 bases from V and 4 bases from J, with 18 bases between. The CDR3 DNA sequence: TGTGCCAGCAGACCCGGGACTCCAACGGGAGAGACCCAGTACTTC. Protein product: CASRPGTPTGETQYF. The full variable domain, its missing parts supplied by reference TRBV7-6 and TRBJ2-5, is GAGVSQSPRYKVTKRGQDVALRCDPISGHVSLYWYRQALGQGPEFLTYFNYEAQQDKSGLPNDRFSAERPEGSISTLTIQRTEQRDSAMYRCASRPGTPTGETQYFGPGTRLLVL.

The CDR3 nucleotides are TGCAGCGGGAGAGGGGGAAGCACTGAAGCTTTCTTT. Translation: CSGRGGSTEAFF. V gene TRBV29-1 combines with J gene TRBJ1-1; possibly TRBD1 for D (6 bases). The CDR3 contains 12 residues. Between the trimmed V and J ends, which lost 7 bases and 4 bases, there was a span of 13 bases. Germline V gene data show CDR1 as SQVTM and CDR2 as ANQGSEA.

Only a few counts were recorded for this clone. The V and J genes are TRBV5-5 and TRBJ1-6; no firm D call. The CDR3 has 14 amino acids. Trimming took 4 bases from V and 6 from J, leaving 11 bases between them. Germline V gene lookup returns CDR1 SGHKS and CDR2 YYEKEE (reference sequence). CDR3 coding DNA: TGTGCCAGCAGCGTGGCAGGTTTTAATTCACCCCTCCACTTT. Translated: CASSVAGFNSPLHF.

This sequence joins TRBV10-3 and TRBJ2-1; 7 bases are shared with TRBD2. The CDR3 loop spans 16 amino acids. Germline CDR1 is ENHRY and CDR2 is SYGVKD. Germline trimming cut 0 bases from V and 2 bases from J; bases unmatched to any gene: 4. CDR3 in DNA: TGTGCCATCAGTGAGTCTGGTGCGGGGGCCTACAATGAGCAGTTCTTC. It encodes CAISESGAGAYNEQFF.

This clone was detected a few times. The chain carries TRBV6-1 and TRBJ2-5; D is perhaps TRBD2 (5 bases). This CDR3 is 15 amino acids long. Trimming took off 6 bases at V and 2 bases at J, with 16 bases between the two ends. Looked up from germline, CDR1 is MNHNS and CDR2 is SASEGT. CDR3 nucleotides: TGTGCCAGCAGCGTAAACCACGGGATGCAAGAGACCCAGTACTTC. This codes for CASSVNHGMQETQYF.

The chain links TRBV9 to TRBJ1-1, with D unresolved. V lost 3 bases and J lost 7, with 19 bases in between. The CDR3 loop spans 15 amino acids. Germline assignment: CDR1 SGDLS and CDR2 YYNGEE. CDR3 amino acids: CASSESGEKEGEAFF. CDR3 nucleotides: TGTGCCAGCAGCGAGTCCGGGGAGAAAGAGGGTGAAGCTTTCTTT.

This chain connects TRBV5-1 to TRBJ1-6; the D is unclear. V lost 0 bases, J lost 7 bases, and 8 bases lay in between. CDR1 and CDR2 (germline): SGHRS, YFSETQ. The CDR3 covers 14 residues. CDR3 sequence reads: CASSLVVGNSPLHF. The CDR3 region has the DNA TGCGCCAGCAGCTTGGTGGTCGGGAATTCACCCCTCCACTTT.

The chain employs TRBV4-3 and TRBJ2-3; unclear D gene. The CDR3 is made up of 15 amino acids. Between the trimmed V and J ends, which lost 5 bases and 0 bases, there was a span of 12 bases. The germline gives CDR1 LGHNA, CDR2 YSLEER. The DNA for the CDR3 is TGCGCCAGCAGCATCCTCCTAAAGAGCACAGATACGCAGTATTTT. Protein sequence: CASSILLKSTDTQYF.

The CDR3 DNA reads TGTGCCAGCTACGACAGGGCAAAGGAGACCCAGTACTTC. This translates into CASYDRAKETQYF. The rearrangement joins TRBV28 to TRBJ2-5; 7 bases line up with TRBD1. V shed 8 bases and J 5 bases; nucleotides not matched to a gene: 8. The CDR3 consists of 13 residues. Germline V lookup: CDR1 MDHEN, CDR2 SYDVKM.

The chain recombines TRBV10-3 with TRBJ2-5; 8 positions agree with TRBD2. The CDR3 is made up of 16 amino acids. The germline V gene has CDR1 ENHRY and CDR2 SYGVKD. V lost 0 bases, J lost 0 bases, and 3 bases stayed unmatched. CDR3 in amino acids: CAISESASGYQETQYF. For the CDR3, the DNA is TGTGCCATCAGTGAGTCGGCTAGCGGGTACCAAGAGACCCAGTACTTC.

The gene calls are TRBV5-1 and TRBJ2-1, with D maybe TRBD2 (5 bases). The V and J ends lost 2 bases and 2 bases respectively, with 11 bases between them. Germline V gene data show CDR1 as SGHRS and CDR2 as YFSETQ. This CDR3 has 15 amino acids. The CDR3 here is CASSLRVGAYNEQFF. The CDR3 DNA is TGCGCCAGCAGCTTACGTGTCGGGGCCTACAATGAGCAGTTCTTC.

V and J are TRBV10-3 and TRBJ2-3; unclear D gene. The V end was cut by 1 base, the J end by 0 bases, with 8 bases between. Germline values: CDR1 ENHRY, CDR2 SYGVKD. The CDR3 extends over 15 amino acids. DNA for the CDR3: TGTGCCATCAGTGAGTTCTCGGGTAGCACAGATACGCAGTATTTT. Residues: CAISEFSGSTDTQYF.

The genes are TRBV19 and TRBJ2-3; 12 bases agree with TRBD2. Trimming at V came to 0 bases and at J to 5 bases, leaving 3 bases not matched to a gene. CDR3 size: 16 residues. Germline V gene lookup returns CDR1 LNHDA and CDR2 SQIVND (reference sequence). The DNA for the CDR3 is TGTGCCAGTAGTATAGAACTAGCGGGGGGCGGAGATACGCAGTATTTT. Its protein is CASSIELAGGGDTQYF.

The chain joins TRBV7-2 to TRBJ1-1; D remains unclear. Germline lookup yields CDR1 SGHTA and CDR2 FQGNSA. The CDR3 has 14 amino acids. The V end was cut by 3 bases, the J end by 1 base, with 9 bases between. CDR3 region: CASSFLPGNTEAFF. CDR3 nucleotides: TGTGCCAGCAGCTTCCTTCCCGGGAACACTGAAGCTTTCTTT.

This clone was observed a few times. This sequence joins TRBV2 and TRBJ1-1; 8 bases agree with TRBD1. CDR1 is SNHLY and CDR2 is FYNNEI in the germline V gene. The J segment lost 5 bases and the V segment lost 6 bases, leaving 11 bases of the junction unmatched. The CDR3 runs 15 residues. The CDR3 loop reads CASSQGARRGTEAFF. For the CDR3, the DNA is TGTGCCAGCAGCCAGGGGGCGAGACGGGGAACTGAAGCTTTCTTT.

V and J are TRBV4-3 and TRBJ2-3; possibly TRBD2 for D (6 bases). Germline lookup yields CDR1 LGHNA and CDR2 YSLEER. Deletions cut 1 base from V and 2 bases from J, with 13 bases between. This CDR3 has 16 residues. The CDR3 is CASSQVSPGATDTQYF. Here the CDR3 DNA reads TGCGCCAGCAGCCAAGTGTCGCCGGGAGCCACAGATACGCAGTATTTT.

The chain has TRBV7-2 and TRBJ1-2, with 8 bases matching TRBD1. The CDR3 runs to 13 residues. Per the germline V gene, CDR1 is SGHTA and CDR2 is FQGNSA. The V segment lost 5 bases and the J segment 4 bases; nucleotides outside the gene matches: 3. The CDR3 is CASSRQGSYGYTF. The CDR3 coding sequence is TGTGCCAGCAGCCGACAGGGGTCCTATGGCTACACCTTC.

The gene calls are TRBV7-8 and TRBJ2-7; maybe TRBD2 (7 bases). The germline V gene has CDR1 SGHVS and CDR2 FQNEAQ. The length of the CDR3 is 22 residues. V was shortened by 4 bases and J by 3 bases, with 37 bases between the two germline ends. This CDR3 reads CASSWPPRVGNGGRGNYYEQYF. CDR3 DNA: TGTGCCAGCAGCTGGCCTCCCCGGGTCGGCAATGGGGGGCGGGGGAACTACTACGAGCAGTACTTC.

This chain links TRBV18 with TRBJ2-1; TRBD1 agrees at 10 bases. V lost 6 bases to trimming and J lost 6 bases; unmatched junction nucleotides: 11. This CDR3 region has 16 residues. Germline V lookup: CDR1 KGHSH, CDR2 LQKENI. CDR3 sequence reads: CASSRTGTGAFNEQFF. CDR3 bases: TGTGCCAGCTCCCGGACCGGGACAGGGGCCTTCAATGAGCAGTTCTTC.

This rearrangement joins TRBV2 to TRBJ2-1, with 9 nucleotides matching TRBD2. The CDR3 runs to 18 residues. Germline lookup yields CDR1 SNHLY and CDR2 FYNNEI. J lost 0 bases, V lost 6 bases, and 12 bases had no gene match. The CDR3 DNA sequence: TGTGCCAGCAGGCCCCGCGGGCTAGCGGGGACCTCCTACAATGAGCAGTTCTTC. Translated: CASRPRGLAGTSYNEQFF.

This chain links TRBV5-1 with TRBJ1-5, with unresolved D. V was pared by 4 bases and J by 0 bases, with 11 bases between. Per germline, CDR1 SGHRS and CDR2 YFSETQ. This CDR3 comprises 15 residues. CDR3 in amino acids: CASSPGTDSNQPQHF. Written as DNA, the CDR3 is TGCGCCAGCAGCCCGGGTACCGATAGCAATCAGCCCCAGCATTTT.

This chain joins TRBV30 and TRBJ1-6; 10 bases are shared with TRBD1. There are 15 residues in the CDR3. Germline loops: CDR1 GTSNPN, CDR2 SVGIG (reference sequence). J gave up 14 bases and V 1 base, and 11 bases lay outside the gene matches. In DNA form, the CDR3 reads TGTGCCTGGAGTGGGGCCGGGACAGGGGTAATAACCCTCCACTTT. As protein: CAWSGAGTGVITLHF. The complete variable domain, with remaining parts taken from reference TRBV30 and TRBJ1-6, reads SQTIHQWPATLVQPVGSPLSLECTVEGTSNPNLYWYRQAAGRGLQLLFYSVGIGQISSEVPQNLSASRPQDRQFILSSKKLLLSDSGFYLCAWSGAGTGVITLHFGNGTRLTVT.

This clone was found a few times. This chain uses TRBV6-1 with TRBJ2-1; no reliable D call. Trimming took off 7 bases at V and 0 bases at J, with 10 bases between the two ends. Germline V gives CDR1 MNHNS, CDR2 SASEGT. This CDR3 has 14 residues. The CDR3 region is CASMQRSSYNEQFF. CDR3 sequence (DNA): TGTGCCAGCATGCAGCGAAGCTCCTACAATGAGCAGTTCTTC.

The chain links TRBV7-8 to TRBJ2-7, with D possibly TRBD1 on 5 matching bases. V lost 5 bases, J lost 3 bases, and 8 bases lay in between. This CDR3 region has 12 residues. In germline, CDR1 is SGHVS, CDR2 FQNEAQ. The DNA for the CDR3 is TGTGCCAGCAGCCCCAGGGTCTACGAGCAGTACTTC. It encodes CASSPRVYEQYF.

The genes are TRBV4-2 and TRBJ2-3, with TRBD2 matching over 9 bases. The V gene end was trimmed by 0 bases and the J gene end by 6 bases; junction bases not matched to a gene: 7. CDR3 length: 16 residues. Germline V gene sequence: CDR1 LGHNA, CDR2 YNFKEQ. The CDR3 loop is CASSQDPAGGGDTQYF. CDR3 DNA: TGTGCCAGCAGCCAAGATCCAGCGGGGGGCGGGGATACGCAGTATTTT.

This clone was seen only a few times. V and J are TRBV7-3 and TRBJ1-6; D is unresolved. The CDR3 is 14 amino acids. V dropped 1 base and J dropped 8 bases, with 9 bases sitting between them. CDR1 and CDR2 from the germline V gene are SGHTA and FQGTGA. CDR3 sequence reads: CASSLNSGDSPLHF. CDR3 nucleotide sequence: TGTGCCAGCAGCTTAAACAGCGGGGATTCACCCCTCCACTTT.